This is a list of T cell receptor beta chains from one sample in a study of Graves' ophthalmopathy and Graves' hyperthyroidism. TCRdb ran MiXCR on the multiplex PCR reads and lists one entry per CDR3 protein. The profile shows roughly 380,000 distinct CDR3 sequences, approximately 15% of them singletons. Sample: peripheral blood. The origin of the receptors is a woman under 30 with stable Graves' hyperthyroidism. Both conserved end residues are part of each CDR3. A D gene is named only where the DNA matches it firmly. Clone size, where shown, is once, few, many, or a class for clones that have expanded.

J	size	D	V	CDR3	DNA
TRBJ1-1	many	NA	TRBV6-2/TRBV6-3	CASSYSWNGNTEAFF	TGTGCCAGCAGTTACTCATGGAATGGAAACACTGAAGCTTTCTTT
TRBJ2-2	NA	TRBD2	TRBV9	CASSVAGTSATGELFF	TGTGCCAGCAGCGTAGCCGGGACTAGTGCGACCGGGGAGCTGTTTTTT
TRBJ2-5	many	NA	TRBV6-1	CASTGTGVETQYF	TGTGCCAGCACAGGAACTGGGGTAGAGACCCAGTACTTC
TRBJ2-5	many	TRBD1	TRBV13	CTSSTSTGGETQYF	TGTACCAGCAGCACCTCTACAGGGGGAGAGACCCAGTACTTC
TRBJ1-2	NA	NA	TRBV6-2/TRBV6-3	CASSYARTRWALAEGYTF	TGTGCCAGCAGTTACGCACGGACCCGGTGGGCTCTGGCTGAGGGCTACACCTTC
TRBJ2-4	few	NA	TRBV11-2	CASSFGAGGAKNIKYF	NA
TRBJ1-2	many	TRBD1	TRBV19	CASSDRGNGYTF	TGTGCCAGTAGCGACAGGGGGAATGGCTACACCTTC
TRBJ2-7	many	NA	TRBV5-1	CASSLRRGHYEQYF	TGCGCCAGCAGCTTGAGAAGGGGACACTACGAGCAGTACTTC
TRBJ1-1	many	NA	TRBV6-1	CASSEALRPPPEAFF	TGTGCCAGCAGTGAAGCGCTTCGGCCGCCCCCTGAAGCTTTCTTT
TRBJ2-5	NA	TRBD1	TRBV12-3/TRBV12-4	CASRKGGDETQYF	TGTGCCAGCAGGAAAGGGGGCGACGAGACCCAGTACTTC
TRBJ1-2	many	NA	TRBV20-1	CSARLRYGYTF	TGCAGTGCTAGATTACGATATGGCTACACCTTC
TRBJ2-5	NA	NA	TRBV5-1	CASSLERAKRGWQYF	TGCGCCAGCAGCTTGGAGCGGGCGAAGAGAGGTTGGCAATACTTC
TRBJ1-1	NA	NA	TRBV5-6	CSSSLGGTTEAFF	TGTTCCAGCAGCTTGGGTGGTACCACTGAAGCTTTCTTT
TRBJ2-3	few	TRBD1	TRBV24-1	CATSDTTGGESTDTQYF	TGTGCCACCAGTGATACGACAGGGGGGGAAAGCACAGATACGCAGTATTTT
TRBJ1-2	many	NA	TRBV11-2	CASSAEGDGYTF	TGTGCCAGCAGCGCCGAAGGGGATGGCTACACCTTC
TRBJ1-2	many	TRBD1	TRBV12-3/TRBV12-4	CASSLTGGSGYTF	TGTGCCAGCAGCTTGACAGGGGGCAGTGGCTACACCTTC
TRBJ2-7	many	TRBD1	TRBV7-2	CASSRQGGAEQYF	TGTGCCAGCAGCCGACAGGGGGGAGCGGAGCAGTACTTC
TRBJ1-1	many	NA	TRBV6-5	CASKGPNTEAFF	TGTGCCAGCAAGGGCCCGAACACTGAAGCTTTCTTT
TRBJ2-5	many	NA	TRBV19	CASSRTGVAGATGETQYF	TGTGCCAGTAGTAGGACAGGGGTAGCGGGGGCCACAGGAGAGACCCAGTACTTC
TRBJ2-7	NA	NA	TRBV12-3/TRBV12-4	CASSRDGQSSYEQYF	TGTGCCAGCAGTCGGGACGGCCAAAGCTCCTACGAGCAGTACTTC
TRBJ1-6	many	NA	TRBV20-1	CSARDRLRQANNSPLHF	TGCAGTGCTAGAGATCGTCTCCGACAAGCGAATAATTCACCCCTCCACTTT
TRBJ1-2	NA	NA	TRBV4-1	CASSQAAGRYGYTF	TGCGCCAGCAGCCAAGCAGCAGGGCGCTATGGCTACACCTTC
TRBJ2-5	many	NA	TRBV6-1	CASSPSGVQETQYF	TGTGCCAGCAGTCCCTCGGGGGTCCAAGAGACCCAGTACTTC
TRBJ1-1	many	NA	TRBV4-1	CASSQQTGDTEAFF	TGCGCCAGCAGCCAGCAGACGGGGGACACTGAAGCTTTCTTT
TRBJ1-1	few	TRBD1	TRBV20-1	CSAIPGTGTTEAFF	TGCAGTGCTATCCCCGGGACAGGGACCACTGAAGCTTTCTTT
TRBJ1-1	few	NA	TRBV9	CASSFSDRVNTEAFF	TGTGCCAGCAGTTTCAGTGACCGCGTGAACACTGAAGCTTTCTTT
TRBJ2-7	once	TRBD1	TRBV7-3	CASSFPAPGTGIYEQYF	TGTGCCAGCAGCTTCCCTGCCCCCGGGACAGGGATCTACGAGCAGTACTTC
TRBJ1-5	many	NA	TRBV20-1	CSARDVISNQPQHF	TGCAGTGCTAGGGACGTAATAAGCAATCAGCCCCAGCATTTT
TRBJ2-5	many	NA	TRBV20-1	CSASAVGVQYF	TGCAGTGCTAGTGCCGTGGGAGTCCAGTACTTC
TRBJ1-2	once	NA	TRBV20-1	CSTDVEGGYTF	TGCAGTACGGACGTGGAAGGTGGCTACACCTTC
TRBJ2-7	NA	NA	TRBV6-5	CASSFRDGSGSLEQYF	TGTGCCAGCAGTTTTAGGGACGGGTCCGGGAGTTTGGAGCAGTACTTC
TRBJ1-5	many	NA	TRBV19	CASSIPGAKPQHF	TGTGCCAGTAGTATACCGGGGGCCAAGCCCCAGCATTTT
TRBJ1-2	NA	NA	TRBV12-5	CASGPPGAFNYGYTF	TGTGCTAGTGGTCCCCCAGGGGCCTTTAACTATGGCTACACCTTC
TRBJ2-2	many	NA	TRBV6-5	CASSTTDRRSGELFF	TGTGCCAGCAGTACTACGGACCGTAGGTCCGGGGAGCTGTTTTTT
TRBJ2-5	many	NA	TRBV20-1	CSANQEYETQYF	TGCAGTGCTAATCAGGAGTACGAGACCCAGTACTTC
TRBJ1-1	many	NA	TRBV9	CASSVTGGNTEAFF	TGTGCCAGCAGCGTAACTGGGGGGAACACTGAAGCTTTCTTT
TRBJ2-2	NA	NA	TRBV6-1	CASSKRVRELFF	TGTGCCAGCAGCAAACGGGTCCGGGAGCTGTTTTTT
TRBJ2-7	NA	NA	TRBV20-1	CSARSSYEQYF	TGCAGTGCTAGGAGCAGCTACGAGCAGTACTTC
TRBJ2-2	NA	TRBD1	TRBV6-1	CASTRGQGNTGELFF	TGTGCCAGCACTAGAGGACAGGGGAACACCGGGGAGCTGTTTTTT
TRBJ2-7	many	NA	TRBV12-3/TRBV12-4	CASSATGLHYEQYF	TGTGCCAGCAGTGCCACAGGGCTCCACTACGAGCAGTACTTC
TRBJ2-6	many	NA	TRBV11-2	CASSSDSSGANVLTF	TGTGCCAGCAGTTCCGACAGCTCTGGGGCCAACGTCCTGACTTTC
TRBJ1-5	NA	NA	TRBV4-2	CASSQDRQGGSNQPQHF	TGTGCCAGCAGCCAAGATAGGCAGGGTGGGTCCAATCAGCCCCAGCATTTT
TRBJ1-1	many	NA	TRBV3-1	CASSPGAVSSEAFF	TGTGCCAGCAGCCCTGGAGCCGTGAGCTCTGAAGCTTTCTTT
TRBJ1-5	many	NA	TRBV6-1	CASTYRDHNQPQHF	TGTGCCAGCACCTACCGGGATCACAATCAGCCCCAGCATTTT
TRBJ2-6	few	NA	TRBV20-1	CSARSRQLSGANVLTF	TGCAGTGCTAGATCCAGACAGCTCTCTGGGGCCAACGTCCTGACTTTC
TRBJ2-7	many	NA	TRBV12-5	CASGLSSSLLDQREQYF	TGTGCTAGTGGTTTGTCCTCCTCCCTACTAGACCAGCGGGAGCAGTACTTC